These 14 T cell receptor beta chains came from one sample sequenced in a study of blood T cell repertoires in COVID-19. The repertoire was sequenced with immunoSEQ multiplex PCR; TCRdb's copy has only in-frame clones and lacks some. The sample consists of approximately 230,000 clones, about 80% of them appearing once. The sequenced sample consisted of PBMCs or T cells enriched from blood (not recorded which). These receptors came from a man between 40 and 49 years old who had recovered from COVID-19.

The V and J genes are TRBV29-1 and TRBJ1-4; TRBD1 aligns across 7 bases. Germline V gene data show CDR1 as SQVTM and CDR2 as ANQGSEA. The CDR3 extends over 14 amino acids. Trimming removed 4 bases from V and 3 bases from J; junction bases left unmatched: 5. Here the CDR3 DNA reads TGCAGCGTTGCTGACAGGGAGCCTAATGAAAAACTGTTTTTT. It translates to CSVADREPNEKLFF.

V and J are TRBV4-1 and TRBJ1-5; 10 nucleotides line up with TRBD1. Germline CDR1 reads MGHRA; CDR2 reads YSYEKL. There are 17 residues in the CDR3. J was trimmed by 7 bases and V by 1 base; bases with no gene match: 10. This CDR3 is CASSQGSTGGIGQPQHF. The CDR3 DNA reads TGCGCCAGCAGCCAAGGCTCGACAGGGGGCATCGGGCAGCCCCAGCATTTT.

This clone appeared a single time. The chain carries TRBV6-4 and TRBJ2-1; the match to TRBD2 covers 10 bases. This CDR3 comprises 17 residues. V shed 7 bases and J 3 bases; nucleotides not matched to a gene: 12. Per germline, CDR1 MRHNA and CDR2 SNTAGT. The CDR3 loop reads CASTPRLAGSLYNEQFF. The DNA of the CDR3 is TGTGCCAGCACCCCGCGACTAGCGGGTTCCCTCTACAATGAGCAGTTCTTC.

This CDR3 is CASTPRRNTEAFF. CDR3 in DNA: TGTGCCAGCACCCCAAGGAGGAACACTGAAGCTTTCTTT. The chain is built from TRBV28 and TRBJ1-1; D call uncertain. CDR1 is MDHEN, CDR2 SYDVKM, per germline. The CDR3 is 13 residues long. The V gene lost 7 bases and the J gene lost 1 base, with 10 bases spanning the gap.

This clone was found once. CDR3 in DNA: TGCGCCAGCAGTCACAGCACCAGAGATTACGAGCAGTACTTC. Its translation: CASSHSTRDYEQYF. V and J are TRBV10-2 and TRBJ2-7; D unresolved. The V gene's germline CDR1 is WSHSY and CDR2 SAAADI. The CDR3 totals 14 residues. Trimming shortened V by 5 bases and J by 4 bases, and 15 bases separated the two germline ends.

The V call is TRBV5-5, the J call TRBJ2-4, with D unclear. V lost 1 base to trimming and J lost 0 bases, with 8 bases between them. The CDR3 is 15 amino acids. CDR1 is SGHKS, CDR2 YYEKEE, per germline (reference sequence). The DNA for the CDR3 is TGTGCCAGCAGCTTGAGTCTACTAGCCAAAAACATTCAGTACTTC. It codes for CASSLSLLAKNIQYF. The whole variable domain, filled in from reference TRBV5-5 and TRBJ2-4, reads DAGVTQSPTHLIKTRGQQVTLRCSPISGHKSVSWYQQVLGQGPQFIFQYYEKEERGRGNFPDRFSARQFPNYSSELNVNALLLGDSALYLCASSLSLLAKNIQYFGAGTRLSVL.

The chain recombines TRBV2 with TRBJ1-4; D may be TRBD1 (6 bases). The CDR3 totals 14 residues. Trimming pared 5 bases from V and 8 bases from J, leaving 15 bases between. Germline V gene sequence: CDR1 SNHLY, CDR2 FYNNEI. The CDR3 spells CASSSQGSEEKLFF. DNA of the CDR3: TGTGCCAGCAGTTCCCAGGGGAGTGAAGAAAAACTGTTTTTT.

The V call is TRBV5-1, the J call TRBJ2-3; TRBD1 matches at 9 bases. Unmatched junction bases numbered 4, after V lost 2 bases and J lost 6 bases. The CDR3 has 14 residues. Germline V gene lookup returns CDR1 SGHRS and CDR2 YFSETQ. CDR3 bases: TGCGCCAGCAGCTTTTACAGGGGGCAGGATACGCAGTATTTT. Its protein product is CASSFYRGQDTQYF. Together with reference TRBV5-1 and TRBJ2-3, the CDR3 gives the full variable domain: KAGVTQTPRYLIKTRGQQVTLSCSPISGHRSVSWYQQTPGQGLQFLFEYFSETQRNKGNFPGRFSGRQFSNSRSEMNVSTLELGDSALYLCASSFYRGQDTQYFGPGTRLTVL.

CDR3 in DNA: TGTGCCAGCAGTAGAGCCCGAAGCTCCTACAATGAGCAGTTCTTC. Encoded protein: CASSRARSSYNEQFF. The gene calls are TRBV28 and TRBJ2-1, with D hard to call. CDR3 size: 15 residues. Trimming left V 5 bases short and J 0 bases short, with 11 bases between. The germline gives CDR1 MDHEN, CDR2 SYDVKM.

The rearrangement links TRBV3-1 (or the pseudogene TRBV3-2) to TRBJ2-5, with 10 bases fitting TRBD2. The V gene's germline CDR1 is LGHDT and CDR2 YNNKEL (reference sequence). The length of the CDR3 is 18 residues. With 2 bases clipped from V and 5 bases from J, the junction kept 14 bases outside the gene matches. CDR3 in amino acids: CASSQRRGSGRNSETQYF. In DNA, the CDR3 is TGTGCCAGCAGCCAAAGGCGGGGTAGCGGGAGGAATAGCGAGACCCAGTACTTC.

The chain carries TRBV4-2 and TRBJ1-4; D gene unclear. The CDR3 totals 13 residues. Germline CDR1 and CDR2: LGHNA and YNFKEQ. V dropped 0 bases and J dropped 7 bases, with 6 bases sitting between them. DNA for the CDR3: TGTGCCAGCAGCCAAGATACCGGTGAAAAACTGTTTTTT. Translating it yields CASSQDTGEKLFF.

The chain has TRBV7-4 and TRBJ1-5; D might be TRBD1 (6 bases). Between the trimmed V and J ends, which lost 5 bases and 6 bases, there was a span of 17 bases. CDR3 length: 15 amino acids. Germline V gene sequence: CDR1 SGHVT, CDR2 SQSDAQ. The CDR3 DNA reads TGTGCCAGCAGCCCCCGGGGGGCTATCGGTCAGCCCCAGCATTTT. It specifies CASSPRGAIGQPQHF.

The J gene is TRBJ2-7, the V gene TRBV7-9; D may be TRBD2 (6 bases). This CDR3 region has 14 residues. Germline loops: CDR1 SEHNR, CDR2 FQNEAQ (reference sequence). Trimming pared 5 bases from V and 2 bases from J, leaving 13 bases between. Here the CDR3 DNA reads TGTGCCAGCAGCCCTGGGGCGGGGCCCTACGAGCAGTACTTC. It is translated as CASSPGAGPYEQYF. Looking up the rest from reference TRBV7-9 and TRBJ2-7 gives the full variable domain: DTGVSQNPRHKITKRGQNVTFRCDPISEHNRLYWYRQTLGQGPEFLTYFQNEAQLEKSRLLSDRFSAERPKGSFSTLEIQRTEQGDSAMYLCASSPGAGPYEQYFGPGTRLTVT.

This chain connects TRBV7-9 to TRBJ2-1; D possibly corresponds to TRBD1 (6 bases). The V end lost 10 bases, the J end lost 4 bases, and 17 bases lay between the germline ends. This CDR3 has 14 amino acids. The germline CDR1 and CDR2 sequences are SEHNR and FQNEAQ (reference sequence). The CDR3 coding sequence is TGTGCCACCAAACCCGGACAGCTTTACAATGAGCAGTTCTTC. Translated: CATKPGQLYNEQFF. The variable domain in full, with the rest retrieved from reference TRBV7-9 and TRBJ2-1, is DTGVSQNPRHKITKRGQNVTFRCDPISEHNRLYWYRQTLGQGPEFLTYFQNEAQLEKSRLLSDRFSAERPKGSFSTLEIQRTEQGDSAMYLCATKPGQLYNEQFFGPGTRLTVL.